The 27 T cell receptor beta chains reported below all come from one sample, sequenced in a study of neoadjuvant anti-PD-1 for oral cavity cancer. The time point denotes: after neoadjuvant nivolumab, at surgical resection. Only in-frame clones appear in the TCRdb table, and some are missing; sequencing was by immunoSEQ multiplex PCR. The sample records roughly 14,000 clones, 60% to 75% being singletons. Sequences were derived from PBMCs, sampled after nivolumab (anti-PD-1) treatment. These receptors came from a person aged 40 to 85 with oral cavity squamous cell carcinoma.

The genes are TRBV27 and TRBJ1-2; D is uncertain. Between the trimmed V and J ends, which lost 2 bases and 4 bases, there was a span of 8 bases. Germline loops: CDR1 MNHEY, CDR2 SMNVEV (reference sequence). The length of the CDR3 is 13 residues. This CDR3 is CASSLTEGYGYTF. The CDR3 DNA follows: TGTGCCAGCAGTTTAACAGAGGGCTATGGCTACACCTTC.

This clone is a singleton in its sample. Here the CDR3 reads CASRGGELSNQPQHF. Written as DNA, the CDR3 is TGTGCCAGCAGGGGAGGGGAGTTGAGCAATCAGCCCCAGCATTTT. The chain links TRBV28 to TRBJ1-5; possibly TRBD1 for D (5 bases). The CDR3 spans 15 residues. V was clipped by 6 bases and J by 1 base, with 13 bases between them. CDR1 is MDHEN and CDR2 is SYDVKM in the germline V gene.

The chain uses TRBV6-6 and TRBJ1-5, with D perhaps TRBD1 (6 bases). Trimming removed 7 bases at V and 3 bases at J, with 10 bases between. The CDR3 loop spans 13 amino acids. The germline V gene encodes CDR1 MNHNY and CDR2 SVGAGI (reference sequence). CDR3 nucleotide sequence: TGTGCCAGCACGGGGGGCTTCAATCAGCCCCAGCATTTT. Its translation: CASTGGFNQPQHF.

The CDR3 DNA is TGTGCCAGCAGCCACCGGACAGGAGCTAACTATGGCTACACCTTC. Translated, it gives CASSHRTGANYGYTF. The chain links TRBV7-8 to TRBJ1-2, with TRBD1 matching 7 bases. Trimming removed 5 bases from V and 0 bases from J; junction bases left unmatched: 6. In germline, CDR1 is SGHVS, CDR2 FQNEAQ. The CDR3 runs 15 residues.

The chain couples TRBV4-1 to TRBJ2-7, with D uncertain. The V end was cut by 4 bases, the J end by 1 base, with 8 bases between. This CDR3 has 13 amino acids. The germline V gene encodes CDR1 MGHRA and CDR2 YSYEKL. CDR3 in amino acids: CASSLRQSYEQYF. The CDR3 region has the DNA TGCGCCAGCAGCCTTCGTCAGTCCTACGAGCAGTACTTC.

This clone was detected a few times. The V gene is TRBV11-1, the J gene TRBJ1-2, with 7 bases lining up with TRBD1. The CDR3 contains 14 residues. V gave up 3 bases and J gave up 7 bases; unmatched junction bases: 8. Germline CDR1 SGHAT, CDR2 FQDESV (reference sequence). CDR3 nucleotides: TGTGCCAGCAGCTTCCCGGGACAGCGTATTGGCTACACCTTC. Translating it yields CASSFPGQRIGYTF.

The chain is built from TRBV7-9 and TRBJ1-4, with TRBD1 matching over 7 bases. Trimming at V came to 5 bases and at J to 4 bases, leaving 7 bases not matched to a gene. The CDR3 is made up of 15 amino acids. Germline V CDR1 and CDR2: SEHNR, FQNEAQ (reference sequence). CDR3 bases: TGTGCCAGCAGCGTATCACAGGGGTATAATGAAAAACTGTTTTTT. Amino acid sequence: CASSVSQGYNEKLFF.

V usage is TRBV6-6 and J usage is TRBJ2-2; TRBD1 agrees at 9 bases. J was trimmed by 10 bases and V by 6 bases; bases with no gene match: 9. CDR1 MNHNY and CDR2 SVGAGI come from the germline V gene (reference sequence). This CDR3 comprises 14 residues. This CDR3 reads CASSQGQGKSELFF. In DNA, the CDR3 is TGTGCCAGCAGCCAAGGACAGGGGAAGTCGGAGCTGTTTTTT.

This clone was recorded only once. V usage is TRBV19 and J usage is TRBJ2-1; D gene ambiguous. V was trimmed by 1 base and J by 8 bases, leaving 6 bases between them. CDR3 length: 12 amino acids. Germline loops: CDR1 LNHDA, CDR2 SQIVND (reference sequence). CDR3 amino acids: CASSIGQHEQFF. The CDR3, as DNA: TGTGCCAGTAGTATAGGGCAACATGAGCAGTTCTTC.

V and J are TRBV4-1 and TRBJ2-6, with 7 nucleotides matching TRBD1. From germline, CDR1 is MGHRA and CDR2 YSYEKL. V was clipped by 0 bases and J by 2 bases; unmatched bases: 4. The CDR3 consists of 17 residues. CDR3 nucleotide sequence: TGCGCCAGCAGCCAAGATGTCGACAGGGCTGGGGCCAACGTCCTGACTTTC. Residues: CASSQDVDRAGANVLTF.

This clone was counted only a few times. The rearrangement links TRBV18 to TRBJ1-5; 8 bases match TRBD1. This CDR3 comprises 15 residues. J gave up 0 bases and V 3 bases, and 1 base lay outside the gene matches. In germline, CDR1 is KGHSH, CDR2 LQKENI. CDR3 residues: CASSPGQGSNQPQHF. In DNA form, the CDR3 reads TGTGCCAGCTCACCTGGACAGGGTAGCAATCAGCCCCAGCATTTT.

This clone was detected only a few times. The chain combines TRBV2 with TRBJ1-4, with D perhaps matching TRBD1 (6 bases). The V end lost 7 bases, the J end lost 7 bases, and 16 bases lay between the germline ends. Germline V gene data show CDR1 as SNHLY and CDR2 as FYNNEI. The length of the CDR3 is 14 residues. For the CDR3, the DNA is TGTGCCAGCACCTCGGACAGTGGGAGTGAAAAACTGTTTTTT. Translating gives CASTSDSGSEKLFF.

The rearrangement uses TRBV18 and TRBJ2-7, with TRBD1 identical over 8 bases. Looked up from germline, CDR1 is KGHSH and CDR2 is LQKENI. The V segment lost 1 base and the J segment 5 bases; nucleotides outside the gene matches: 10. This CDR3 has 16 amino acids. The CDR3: CASSPLPWTGSNEQYF. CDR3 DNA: TGTGCCAGCTCACCACTGCCCTGGACAGGGAGCAACGAGCAGTACTTC.

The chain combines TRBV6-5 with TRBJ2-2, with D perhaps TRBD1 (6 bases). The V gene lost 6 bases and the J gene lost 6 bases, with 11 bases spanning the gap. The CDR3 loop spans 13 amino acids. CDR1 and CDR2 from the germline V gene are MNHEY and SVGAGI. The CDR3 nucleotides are TGTGCCAGCAGAAAAGGGGGAGCCGGGGAGCTGTTTTTT. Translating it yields CASRKGGAGELFF.

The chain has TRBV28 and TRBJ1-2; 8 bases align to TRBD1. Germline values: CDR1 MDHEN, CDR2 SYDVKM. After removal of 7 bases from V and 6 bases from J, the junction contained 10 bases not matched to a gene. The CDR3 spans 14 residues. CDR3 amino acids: CASISYPDRDGYTF. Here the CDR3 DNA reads TGTGCCAGCATTTCCTACCCGGACAGGGATGGCTACACCTTC.

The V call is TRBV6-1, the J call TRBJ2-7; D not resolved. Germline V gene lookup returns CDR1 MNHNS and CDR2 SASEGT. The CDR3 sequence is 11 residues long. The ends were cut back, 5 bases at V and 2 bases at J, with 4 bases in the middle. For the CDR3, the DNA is TGTGCCAGCAGTAATACCTACGAGCAGTACTTC. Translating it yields CASSNTYEQYF.

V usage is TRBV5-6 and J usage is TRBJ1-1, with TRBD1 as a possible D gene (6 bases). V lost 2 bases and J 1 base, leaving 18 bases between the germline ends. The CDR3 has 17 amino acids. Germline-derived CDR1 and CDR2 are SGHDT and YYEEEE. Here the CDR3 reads CASSLSWEGDTNTEAFF. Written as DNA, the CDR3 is TGTGCCAGCAGCTTATCTTGGGAGGGGGACACGAACACTGAAGCTTTCTTT. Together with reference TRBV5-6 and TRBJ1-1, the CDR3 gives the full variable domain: DAGVTQSPTHLIKTRGQQVTLRCSPKSGHDTVSWYQQALGQGPQFIFQYYEEEERQRGNFPDRFSGHQFPNYSSELNVNALLLGDSALYLCASSLSWEGDTNTEAFFGQGTRLTVV.

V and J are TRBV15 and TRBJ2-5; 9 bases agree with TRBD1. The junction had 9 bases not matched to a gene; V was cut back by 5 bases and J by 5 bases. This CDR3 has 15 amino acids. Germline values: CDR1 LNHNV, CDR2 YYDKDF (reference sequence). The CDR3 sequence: CATSGQTGGRETQYF. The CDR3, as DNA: TGTGCCACCAGCGGACAGACAGGGGGTCGTGAGACCCAGTACTTC.

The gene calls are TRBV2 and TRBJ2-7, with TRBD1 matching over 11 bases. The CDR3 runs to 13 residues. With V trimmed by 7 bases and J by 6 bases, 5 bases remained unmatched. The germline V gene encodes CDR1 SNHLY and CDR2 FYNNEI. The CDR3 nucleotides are TGTGCCAGCACCGGACAGGGGGCGGGCGAGCAGTACTTC. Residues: CASTGQGAGEQYF.

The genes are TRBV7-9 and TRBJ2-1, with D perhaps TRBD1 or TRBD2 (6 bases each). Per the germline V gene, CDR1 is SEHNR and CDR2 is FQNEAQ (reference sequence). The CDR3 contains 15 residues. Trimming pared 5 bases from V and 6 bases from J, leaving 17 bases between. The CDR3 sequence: CASSPPPGAANEQFF. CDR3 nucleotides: TGTGCCAGCAGCCCACCACCGGGGGCCGCCAATGAGCAGTTCTTC.

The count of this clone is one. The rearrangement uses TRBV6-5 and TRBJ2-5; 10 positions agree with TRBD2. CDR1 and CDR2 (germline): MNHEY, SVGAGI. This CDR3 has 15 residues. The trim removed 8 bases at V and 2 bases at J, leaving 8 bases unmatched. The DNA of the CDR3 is TGTGCCAGCTTAGACTGGACTAGCGGACAAGAGACCCAGTACTTC. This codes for CASLDWTSGQETQYF.

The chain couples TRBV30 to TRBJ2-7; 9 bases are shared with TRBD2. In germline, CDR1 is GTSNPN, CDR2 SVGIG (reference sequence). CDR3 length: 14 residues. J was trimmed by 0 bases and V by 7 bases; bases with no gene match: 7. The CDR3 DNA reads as TGTGCCTCTCGGCGGGGGGGGAGCTCCTACGAGCAGTACTTC. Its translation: CASRRGGSSYEQYF.

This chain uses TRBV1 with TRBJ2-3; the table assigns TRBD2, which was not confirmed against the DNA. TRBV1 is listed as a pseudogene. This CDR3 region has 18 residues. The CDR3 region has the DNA TGCACCAGCAGCCAAGAGGGGGCTAGCGGGGGGCTCACAGATACGCAGTATTTT. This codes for CTSSQEGASGGLTDTQYF.

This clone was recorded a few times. CDR3 region: CASSRGRSSRTEAFF. CDR3 DNA: TGCGCCAGCAGCCGGGGCAGATCATCCCGGACTGAAGCTTTCTTT. V usage is TRBV5-1 and J usage is TRBJ1-1, with D possibly being TRBD1 (5 bases). Germline V CDR1 and CDR2: SGHRS, YFSETQ. Between the trimmed V and J ends, which lost 4 bases and 5 bases, there was a span of 18 bases. The CDR3 extends over 15 amino acids.

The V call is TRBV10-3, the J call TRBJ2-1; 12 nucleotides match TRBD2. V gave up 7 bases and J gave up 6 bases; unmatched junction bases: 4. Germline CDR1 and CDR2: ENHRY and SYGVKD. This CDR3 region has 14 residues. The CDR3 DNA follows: TGTGCCATCACTAGCGGGAGGGCGACCAATGAGCAGTTCTTC. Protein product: CAITSGRATNEQFF.

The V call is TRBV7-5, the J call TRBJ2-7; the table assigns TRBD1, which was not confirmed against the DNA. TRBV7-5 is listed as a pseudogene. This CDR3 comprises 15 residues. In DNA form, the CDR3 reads TGTGCCAGAAGCCAGGGGCAGGGGGGAGCGCATGGGCAGTACTTC. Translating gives CARSQGQGGAHGQYF.

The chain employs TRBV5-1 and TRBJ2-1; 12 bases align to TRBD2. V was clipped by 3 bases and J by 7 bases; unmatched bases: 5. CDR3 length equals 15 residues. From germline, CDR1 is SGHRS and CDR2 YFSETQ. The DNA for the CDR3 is TGCGCCAGCAGCTCGACTAGCGGGGGCAGAAATGAGCAGTTCTTC. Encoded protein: CASSSTSGGRNEQFF.